This paragraph reports one T cell receptor (beta chain). Its antigen specificity is not known. Base qualities are missing; no much larger clone stands one base away. Genomic DNA was isolated from the sorted cells so that the TCRbeta CDR3 region could be sequenced. The immunoSEQ Assay was used to sequence the TCRbeta CDR3 regions. Imported from immuneACCESS, the table was reduced by TCRdb to in-frame sequences with V and J called. These copies leave out some clones; in studies compared against another copy, an unresolved V gene accounts for under half, and the cause of the remainder is not known. The sample table shows under 90,000 clones, and more than 80% are seen once. The top ten constitute 0.2% to 0.25% of the sample. Patients with autoimmune disease history or receiving systemic immunosuppression were excluded from the trial. Peripheral blood for TCR sequencing was collected from all dose cohorts at baseline, on cycle 4 day 1, and on cycle 7 day 1. Samples were obtained from an open-label, multicenter, first-in-human phase I dose-escalation trial of ivuxolimab. The trial enrolled adults with locally advanced or metastatic head and neck squamous cell, hepatocellular, melanoma or renal cell carcinoma. Before TCR sequencing, CD4+ T cells and CD8+ T cells were sorted from peripheral blood as separate populations.

The CDR3 numbers 12 residues from cysteine through phenylalanine. The entry retains the CDR3 DNA only, 36 bases that are in frame from base 1. The germline V gene encodes CDR1 SGDLS and CDR2 YYNGEE. V sheds 0 bases and J sheds 8 bases, leaving 8 bases between their ends. The data stem from a study of OX40 agonist ivuxolimab in advanced cancers. Regarding the study in general: Ivuxolimab, which targeted the costimulatory receptor OX40 (CD134), was an agonistic, fully human IgG2 monoclonal antibody. Intravenous ivuxolimab was administered to patients every 2 weeks at six dose levels: 0.01, 0.1, 0.3, 1.5, 3 and 10 mg/kg. Among the approximately 50 dose-escalation patients, some 20 had hepatocellular carcinoma, 15 melanoma, 9 renal cell carcinoma and 9 head and neck cancer. A male proportion of about 79% and a mean age of roughly 58 years, ranging from 23 to 79, were recorded for the dose-escalation cohort. Patients were allowed to have had prior anti-PD-1, anti-PD-L1 or anti-CTLA-4 therapy, and 40% of the dose-escalation patients had been treated with checkpoint inhibitors. Partial responses occurred in three dose-escalation patients, of whom one had hepatocellular carcinoma and two had cutaneous melanoma. The point of sequencing TCRbeta in the periphery was to test whether ivuxolimab changed TCR sequence diversity and drove clonal T-cell expansion. The paper reports the monotherapy dose-escalation portion (N ≈ 50 patients) of the phase I ivuxolimab trial. Results and caveats for the whole study, not just this receptor: Clonal expansion of both CD4+ and CD8+ blood T cells was observed from baseline to week 6 at doses 0.1 to 3.0 mg/kg. After ivuxolimab, CD8+ T cells had more expanded clones than CD4+ T cells on average. Antigen specificity was not determined for the clonally expanded peripheral T cells. In the 0.1-3.0 mg/kg groups, partial responders were among the patients with the lowest normalized peripheral clonal expansion, particularly in CD8+ T cells. Low levels of normalized T-cell clonal expansion were also seen in some patients who did not respond.

This sample comprised CD4+ or CD8+ T cells sorted from blood, obtained in a trial of the OX40 agonist ivuxolimab. This chain is built from TRBV9 and TRBJ1-2; a confident D gene designation cannot be given. The origin of this receptor is an adult with an advanced solid tumor such as melanoma, head and neck, liver or kidney cancer. The CDR3 protein: CASSVAGIGYTF. The sequenced DNA: TGTGCCAGCAGCGTAGCCGGGATCGGCTACACCTTC.